A single sample is the source of the 11 T cell receptor beta chains below, sequenced in a study of T cells in Graves' hyperthyroidism and ophthalmopathy. Researchers took RNA transcripts and amplified the TCR beta CDR3 regions from them. The TCR CDR3 first-round RT-PCR relied on the HTBI primer set. TCRdb re-derived calls from the multiplex PCR reads in MiXCR, one entry per CDR3 protein. The data contain roughly 500,000 distinct CDR3 sequences, about 22% of them singletons. Sequencing was carried out using blood. These TCRs come from a woman in her seventies with Graves' ophthalmopathy.

The sample holds a few counts of this clonotype. The chain has TRBV6-1 and TRBJ2-7, with D possibly matching TRBD2 (6 bases). CDR3 length: 16 residues. V gave up 2 bases and J gave up 5 bases, with 19 bases separating them. CDR1 and CDR2 (germline): MNHNS, SASEGT. As DNA, the CDR3 is TGTGCCAGCAGTGAACGGGCGGGACTGAAGAAACACGAGCAGTACTTC. Protein sequence: CASSERAGLKKHEQYF.

The chain recombines TRBV19 with TRBJ1-2; TRBD1 aligns across 9 bases. The trim removed 6 bases at V and 2 bases at J, leaving 7 bases unmatched. Germline V gene sequence: CDR1 LNHDA, CDR2 SQIVND (reference sequence). The CDR3 has 15 residues. The CDR3 bases are TGTGCCAGTAGGACAGGGACAGGGTTCAACTATGGCTACACCTTC. Protein: CASRTGTGFNYGYTF.

This clonotype was seen just once. The rearrangement joins TRBV7-9 to TRBJ1-1; D remains unclear. Per the germline V gene, CDR1 is SEHNR and CDR2 is FQNEAQ (reference sequence). The CDR3 runs 14 residues. V was clipped by 6 bases and J by 4 bases, with 15 bases between them. The CDR3 DNA follows: TGTGCCAGCAGGTTCGGGAGTCGGGTCACTGAAGCTTTCTTT. Translation gives CASRFGSRVTEAFF.

The chain links TRBV7-2 to TRBJ1-5; no firm D call. The CDR3 loop spans 14 amino acids. From germline, CDR1 is SGHTA and CDR2 FQGNSA. Trimming removed 2 bases from V and 2 bases from J, with 7 bases in between. The CDR3 bases are TGTGCCAGCAGCTTAAGCATAGGCAATCAGCCCCAGCATTTT. Protein product: CASSLSIGNQPQHF.

The V call is TRBV20-1, the J call TRBJ1-5, with D perhaps TRBD1 (6 bases). V shed 3 bases and J shed 4 bases, with 19 bases lying between them. Germline V gene sequence: CDR1 DFQATT, CDR2 SNEGSKA (reference sequence). The CDR3 is 16 residues long. This CDR3 is CSASGAGATSNQPQHF. The CDR3 DNA reads as TGCAGTGCTAGCGGGGCGGGGGCGACCTCGAATCAGCCCCAGCATTTT.

This clonotype came up many times. The chain combines TRBV12-3 or TRBV12-4 with TRBJ2-3, with D maybe TRBD2 (7 bases). This CDR3 is 14 amino acids long. Deletions cut 0 bases from V and 10 bases from J, with 14 bases between. As DNA, the CDR3 is TGTGCCAGCAGTTTAGCGGGAGGGGGACGATCGCAGTATTTT. Translating it yields CASSLAGGGRSQYF.

This clonotype occurred a few times. V gene TRBV10-3 combines with J gene TRBJ2-1, with no clear D. Trimming stripped 2 bases from V and 0 bases from J, with 8 bases between. Germline CDR1 and CDR2: ENHRY and SYGVKD. This CDR3 has 15 amino acids. The CDR3 bases are TGTGCCATCAGTGAGGGGATTCTCTCCTACAATGAGCAGTTCTTC. Its protein is CAISEGILSYNEQFF.

The chain has TRBV6-1 and TRBJ2-4; tentative D call: TRBD1 (6 bases). Trimming removed 4 bases from V and 11 bases from J, with 18 bases in between. The CDR3 covers 14 residues. The germline gives CDR1 MNHNS, CDR2 SASEGT. The CDR3 spells CASSGQASRRVQYF. Here the CDR3 DNA reads TGTGCCAGCAGTGGACAGGCCTCACGGCGAGTTCAGTACTTC.

The chain recombines TRBV24-1 with TRBJ1-1; D is possibly TRBD1 (6 bases). Trimming shortened V by 5 bases and J by 8 bases, and 11 bases separated the two germline ends. CDR1 and CDR2 (germline): KGHDR, SFDVKD. The CDR3 consists of 12 residues. Here the CDR3 reads CATSGGGQEAFF. CDR3 in DNA: TGTGCCACCAGTGGGGGGGGGCAGGAAGCTTTCTTT.

This clonotype was seen a few times. The V gene is TRBV7-2, the J gene TRBJ2-2, with D perhaps assigned TRBD1 or TRBD2 (5 bases each). V dropped 0 bases and J dropped 6 bases, with 11 bases sitting between them. The germline V gene has CDR1 SGHTA and CDR2 FQGNSA. The CDR3 consists of 15 residues. CDR3 nucleotide sequence: TGTGCCAGCAGCTTAGCGTGGAAGGGACCCGGGGAGCTGTTTTTT. This codes for CASSLAWKGPGELFF.

This clonotype has just a few counts. The V call is TRBV30, the J call TRBJ1-5; D remains ambiguous. V lost 5 bases and J 3 bases, leaving 5 bases between the germline ends. Germline V gene sequence: CDR1 GTSNPN, CDR2 SVGIG (reference sequence). This CDR3 has 11 amino acids. The CDR3 sequence: CAWDFNQPQHF. The CDR3 DNA reads TGTGCCTGGGATTTCAATCAGCCCCAGCATTTT.